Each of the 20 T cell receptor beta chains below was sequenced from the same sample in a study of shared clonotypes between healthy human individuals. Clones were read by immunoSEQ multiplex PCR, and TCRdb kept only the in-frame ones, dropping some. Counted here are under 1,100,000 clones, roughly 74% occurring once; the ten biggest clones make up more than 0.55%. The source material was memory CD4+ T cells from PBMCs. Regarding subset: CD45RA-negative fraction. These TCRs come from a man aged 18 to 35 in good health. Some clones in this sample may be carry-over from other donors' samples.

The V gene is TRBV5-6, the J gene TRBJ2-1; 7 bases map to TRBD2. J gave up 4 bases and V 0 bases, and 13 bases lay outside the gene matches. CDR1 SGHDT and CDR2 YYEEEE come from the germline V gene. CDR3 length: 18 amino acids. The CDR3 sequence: CASSLASSSGGVYNEQFF. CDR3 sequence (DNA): TGTGCCAGCAGCTTGGCCTCGTCTAGCGGAGGGGTTTACAATGAGCAGTTCTTC.

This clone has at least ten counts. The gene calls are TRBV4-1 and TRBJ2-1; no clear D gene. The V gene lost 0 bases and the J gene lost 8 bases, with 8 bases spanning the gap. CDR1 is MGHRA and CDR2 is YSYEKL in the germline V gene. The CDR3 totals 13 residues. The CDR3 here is CASSQELPHEQFF. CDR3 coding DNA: TGCGCCAGCAGCCAAGAATTACCCCATGAGCAGTTCTTC.

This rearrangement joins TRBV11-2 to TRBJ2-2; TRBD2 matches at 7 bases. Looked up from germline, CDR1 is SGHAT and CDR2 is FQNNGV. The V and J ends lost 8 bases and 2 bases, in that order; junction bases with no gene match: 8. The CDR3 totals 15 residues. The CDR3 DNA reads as TGTGCCAGCGGTGGCGGGGGAGGTAACACCGGGGAGCTGTTTTTT. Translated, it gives CASGGGGGNTGELFF.

As DNA, the CDR3 is TGTGCCAGCAGTGAAGTCTTTACCAGTGGGACCCAGTACTTC. Its protein is CASSEVFTSGTQYF. The chain combines TRBV2 with TRBJ2-5; D is undetermined. The germline V and J ends were trimmed by 1 base and 7 bases, with 13 bases remaining between them. The CDR3 has 14 amino acids. Germline V gene lookup returns CDR1 SNHLY and CDR2 FYNNEI.

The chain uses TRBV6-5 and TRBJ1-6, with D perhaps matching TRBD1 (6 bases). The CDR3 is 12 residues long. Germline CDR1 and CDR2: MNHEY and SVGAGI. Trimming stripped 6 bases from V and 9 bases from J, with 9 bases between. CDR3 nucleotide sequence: TGTGCCAGCAGAGCGACAGGTTCACCCCTCCACTTT. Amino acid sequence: CASRATGSPLHF.

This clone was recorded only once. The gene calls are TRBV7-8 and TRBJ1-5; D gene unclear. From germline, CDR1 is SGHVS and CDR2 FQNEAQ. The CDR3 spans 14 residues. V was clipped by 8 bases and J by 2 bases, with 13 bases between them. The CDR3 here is CASALWTGNQPQHF. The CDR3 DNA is TGTGCCAGCGCACTTTGGACTGGCAATCAGCCCCAGCATTTT.

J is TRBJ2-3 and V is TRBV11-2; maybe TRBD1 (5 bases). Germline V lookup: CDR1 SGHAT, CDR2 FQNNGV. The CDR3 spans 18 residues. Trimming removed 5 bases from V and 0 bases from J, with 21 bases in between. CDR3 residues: CASSPILGARSSTDTQYF. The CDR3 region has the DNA TGTGCCAGCAGCCCAATCCTAGGGGCTAGATCTAGCACAGATACGCAGTATTTT.

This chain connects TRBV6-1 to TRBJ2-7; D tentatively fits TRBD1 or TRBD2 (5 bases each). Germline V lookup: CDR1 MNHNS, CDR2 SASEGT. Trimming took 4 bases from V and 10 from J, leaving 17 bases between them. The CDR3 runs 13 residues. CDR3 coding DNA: TGTGCCAGCAGTGGGGACCCCGGCCTTGTTCAGTACTTC. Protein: CASSGDPGLVQYF.

The CDR3 sequence is CASSLGASAGGNQPQHF. As DNA, the CDR3 is TGCGCCAGCAGCTTGGGAGCATCGGCAGGGGGCAATCAGCCCCAGCATTTT. The V and J genes are TRBV5-1 and TRBJ1-5; TRBD1 might be the D (6 bases). The CDR3 contains 17 residues. V was pared by 0 bases and J by 2 bases, with 15 bases between. Germline V CDR1 and CDR2: SGHRS, YFSETQ.

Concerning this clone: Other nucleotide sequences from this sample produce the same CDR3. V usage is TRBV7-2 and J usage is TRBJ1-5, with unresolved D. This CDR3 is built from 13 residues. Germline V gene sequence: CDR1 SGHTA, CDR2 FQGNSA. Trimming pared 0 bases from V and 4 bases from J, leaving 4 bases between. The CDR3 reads CASSLAHNQPQHF. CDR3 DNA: TGTGCCAGCAGCTTAGCCCATAATCAGCCCCAGCATTTT.

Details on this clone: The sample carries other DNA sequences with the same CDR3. The CDR3 bases are TGTGCCAGCAGCCTTCGACAGGGAGACTATGGCTACACCTTC. Translated, it gives CASSLRQGDYGYTF. The V gene is TRBV5-4, the J gene TRBJ1-2, with 7 bases matching TRBD1. The ends lost 4 bases at V and 3 bases at J; junction bases unmatched: 6. The germline V gene encodes CDR1 SGHNT and CDR2 YYREEE (reference sequence). CDR3 length: 14 amino acids.

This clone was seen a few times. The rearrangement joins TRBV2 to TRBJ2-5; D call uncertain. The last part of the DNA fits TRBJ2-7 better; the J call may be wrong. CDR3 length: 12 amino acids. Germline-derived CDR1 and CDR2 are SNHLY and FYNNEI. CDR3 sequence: CASSFESYEQYF. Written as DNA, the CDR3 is TGTGCCAGCAGTTTCGAATCGTACGAGCAGTACTTC.

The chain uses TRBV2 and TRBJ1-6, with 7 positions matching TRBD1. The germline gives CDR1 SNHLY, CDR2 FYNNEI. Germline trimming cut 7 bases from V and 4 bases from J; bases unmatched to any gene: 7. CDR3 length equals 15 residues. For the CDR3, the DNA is TGTGCCAGCATGCTACCGGGACAGTATAATTCACCCCTCCACTTT. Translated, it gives CASMLPGQYNSPLHF.

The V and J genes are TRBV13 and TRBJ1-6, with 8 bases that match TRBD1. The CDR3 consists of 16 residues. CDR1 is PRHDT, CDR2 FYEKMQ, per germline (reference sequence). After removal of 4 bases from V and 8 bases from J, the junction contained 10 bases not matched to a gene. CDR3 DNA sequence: TGTGCCAGCAGCTCGGGACAGGACGGCAGGGATTCACCCCTCCACTTT. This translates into CASSSGQDGRDSPLHF.

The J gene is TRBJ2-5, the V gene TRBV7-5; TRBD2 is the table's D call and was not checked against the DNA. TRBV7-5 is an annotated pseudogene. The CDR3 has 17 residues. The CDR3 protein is CVRSLGASGVYQETQYF. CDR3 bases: TGTGTCAGAAGCTTAGGGGCTAGCGGAGTGTACCAAGAGACCCAGTACTTC.

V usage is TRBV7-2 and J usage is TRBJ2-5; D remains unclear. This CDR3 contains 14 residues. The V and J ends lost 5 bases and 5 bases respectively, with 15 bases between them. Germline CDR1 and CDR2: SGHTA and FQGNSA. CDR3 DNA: TGTGCCAGCAGCCCTCCTCCCGCTCGCGAGACCCAGTACTTC. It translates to CASSPPPARETQYF.

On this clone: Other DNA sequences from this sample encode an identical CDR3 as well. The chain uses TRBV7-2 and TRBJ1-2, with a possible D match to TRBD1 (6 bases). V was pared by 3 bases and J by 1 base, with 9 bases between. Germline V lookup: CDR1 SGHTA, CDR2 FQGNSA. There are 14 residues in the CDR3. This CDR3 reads CASSLGALNYGYTF. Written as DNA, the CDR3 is TGTGCCAGCAGCTTGGGGGCGCTTAACTATGGCTACACCTTC.

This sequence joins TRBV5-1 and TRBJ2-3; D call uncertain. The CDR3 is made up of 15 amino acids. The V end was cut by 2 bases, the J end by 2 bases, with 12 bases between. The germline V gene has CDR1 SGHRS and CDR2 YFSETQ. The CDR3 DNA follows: TGCGCCAGCAGCTTTTTAACAGTCTCCACAGATACGCAGTATTTT. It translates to CASSFLTVSTDTQYF.

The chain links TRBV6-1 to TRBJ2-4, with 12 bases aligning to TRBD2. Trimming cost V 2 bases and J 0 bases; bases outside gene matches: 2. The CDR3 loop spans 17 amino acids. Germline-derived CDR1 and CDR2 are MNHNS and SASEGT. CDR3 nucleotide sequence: TGTGCCAGCAGTGAACTAGCGGGAGGGATAGCCAAAAACATTCAGTACTTC. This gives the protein CASSELAGGIAKNIQYF.

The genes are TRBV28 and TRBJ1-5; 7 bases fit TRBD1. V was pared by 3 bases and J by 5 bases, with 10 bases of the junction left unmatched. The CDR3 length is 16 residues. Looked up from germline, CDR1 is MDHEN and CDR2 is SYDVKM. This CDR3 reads CASSFQIRDRDQPQHF. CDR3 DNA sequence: TGTGCCAGCAGTTTCCAGATCCGGGACAGAGATCAGCCCCAGCATTTT.